What follows is one T cell receptor (beta chain) and its context. Its antigen is still unknown. The CDR3 contains 15 residues. Unmatched junction bases numbered 6, after V lost 3 bases and J lost 1 base. Germline-derived CDR1 and CDR2 are SNHLY and FYNNEI. Primers used in a second PCR of about 6 to 11 cycles were a sample-barcoded 5' primer and a J-beta primer mix. Every molecule of cDNA carried a tag from a template-switch adaptor with 12 random nucleotides. A single record per CDR3 protein comes from TCRdb applying MiXCR to the 5' RACE reads. The profile shows 1.5 million to 2 million distinct CDR3 sequences, about 50% of them singletons. This sample is part of a study of blood T cells in healthy people across ages. Study at large: About one barcoded beta molecule per two T cells was the capture yield of template switching.

Study observations and caveats: A roughly linear fall in TCR beta diversity per million T cells was seen with increasing age.

The sequenced material came from blood. The TCR comes from a woman aged 35 to 49 in good health. This chain links TRBV2 with TRBJ2-7, with 7 bases aligning to TRBD1. This chain's CDR3 is CASSETPGQSYEQYF. CDR3 nucleotides: TGTGCCAGCAGTGAGACTCCGGGACAGTCCTACGAGCAGTACTTC.